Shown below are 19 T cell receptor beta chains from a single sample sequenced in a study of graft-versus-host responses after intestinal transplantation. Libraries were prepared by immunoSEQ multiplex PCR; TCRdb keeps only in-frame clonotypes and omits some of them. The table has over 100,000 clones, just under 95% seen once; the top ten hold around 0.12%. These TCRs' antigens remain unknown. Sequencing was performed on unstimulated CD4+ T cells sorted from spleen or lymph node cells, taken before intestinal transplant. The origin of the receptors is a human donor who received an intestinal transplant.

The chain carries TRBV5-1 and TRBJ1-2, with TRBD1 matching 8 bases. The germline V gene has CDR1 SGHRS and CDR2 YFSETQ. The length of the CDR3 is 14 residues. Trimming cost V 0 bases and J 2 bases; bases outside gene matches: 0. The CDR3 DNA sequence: TGCGCCAGCAGCTTGGGGGACAGGAACTATGGCTACACCTTC. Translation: CASSLGDRNYGYTF.

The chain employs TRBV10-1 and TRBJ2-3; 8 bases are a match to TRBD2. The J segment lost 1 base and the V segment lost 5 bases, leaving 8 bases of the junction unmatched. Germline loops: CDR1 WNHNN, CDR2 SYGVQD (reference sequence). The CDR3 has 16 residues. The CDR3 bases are TGCGCCAGCAGTATATTCAGCGGGAGCGGCACAGATACGCAGTATTTT. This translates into CASSIFSGSGTDTQYF.

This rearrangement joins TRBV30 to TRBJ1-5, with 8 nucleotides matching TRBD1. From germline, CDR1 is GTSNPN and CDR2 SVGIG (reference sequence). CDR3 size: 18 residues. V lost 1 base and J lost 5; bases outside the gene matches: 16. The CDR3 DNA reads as TGTGCCTGGAGTGAGCGCGACAGGGGAAAGGCGTCCGATCAGCCCCAGCATTTT. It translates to CAWSERDRGKASDQPQHF.

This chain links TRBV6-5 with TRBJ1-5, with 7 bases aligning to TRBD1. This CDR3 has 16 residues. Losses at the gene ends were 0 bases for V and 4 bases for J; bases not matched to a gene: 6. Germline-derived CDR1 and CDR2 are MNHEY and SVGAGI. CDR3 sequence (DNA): TGTGCCAGCAGTTACTCGATACAGGGGAGGAATCAGCCCCAGCATTTT. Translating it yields CASSYSIQGRNQPQHF.

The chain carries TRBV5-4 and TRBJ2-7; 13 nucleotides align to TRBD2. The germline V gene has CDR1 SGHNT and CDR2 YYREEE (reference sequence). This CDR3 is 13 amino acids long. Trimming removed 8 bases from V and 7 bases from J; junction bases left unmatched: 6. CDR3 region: CARRTSGGGEQYF. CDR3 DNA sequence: TGTGCCAGGCGGACTAGCGGGGGCGGAGAGCAGTACTTC.

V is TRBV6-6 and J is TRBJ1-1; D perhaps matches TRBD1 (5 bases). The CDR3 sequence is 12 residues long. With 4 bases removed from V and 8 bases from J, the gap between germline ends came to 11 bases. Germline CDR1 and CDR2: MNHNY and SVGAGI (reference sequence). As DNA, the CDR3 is TGTGCCAGCAGTTTCCTCCACAGGGAAGCTTTCTTT. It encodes CASSFLHREAFF.

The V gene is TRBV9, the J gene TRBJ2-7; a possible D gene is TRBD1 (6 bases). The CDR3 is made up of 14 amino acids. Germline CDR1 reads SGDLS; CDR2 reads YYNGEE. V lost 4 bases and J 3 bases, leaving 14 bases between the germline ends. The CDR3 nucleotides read TGTGCCAGCAGCTCCCGAGGGGGTAGCTACGAGCAGTACTTC. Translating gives CASSSRGGSYEQYF.

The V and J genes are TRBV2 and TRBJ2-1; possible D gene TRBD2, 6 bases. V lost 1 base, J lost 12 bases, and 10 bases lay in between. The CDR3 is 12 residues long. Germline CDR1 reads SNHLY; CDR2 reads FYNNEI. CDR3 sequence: CASSEVGDWQFF. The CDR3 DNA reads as TGTGCCAGCAGTGAAGTGGGGGACTGGCAGTTCTTC.

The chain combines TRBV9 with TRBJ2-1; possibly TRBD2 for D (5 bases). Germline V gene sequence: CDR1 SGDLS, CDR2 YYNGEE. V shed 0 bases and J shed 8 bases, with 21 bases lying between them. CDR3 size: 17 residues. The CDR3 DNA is TGTGCCAGCAGCGTAGGTCAGACTACCCACTGGCGCGATGAGCAGTTCTTC. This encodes CASSVGQTTHWRDEQFF.

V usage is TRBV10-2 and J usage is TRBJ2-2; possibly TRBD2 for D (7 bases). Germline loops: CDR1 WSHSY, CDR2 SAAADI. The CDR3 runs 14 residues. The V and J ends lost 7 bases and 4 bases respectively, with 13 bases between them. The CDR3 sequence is CASNGGPGTGELFF. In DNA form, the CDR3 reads TGCGCCAGCAACGGGGGGCCTGGCACCGGGGAGCTGTTTTTT.

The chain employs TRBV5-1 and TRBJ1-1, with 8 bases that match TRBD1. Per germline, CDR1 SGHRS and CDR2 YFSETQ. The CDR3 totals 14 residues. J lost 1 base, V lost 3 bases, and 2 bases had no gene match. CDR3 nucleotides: TGCGCCAGCAGCTCCGGGACAGGGAACACTGAAGCTTTCTTT. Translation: CASSSGTGNTEAFF.

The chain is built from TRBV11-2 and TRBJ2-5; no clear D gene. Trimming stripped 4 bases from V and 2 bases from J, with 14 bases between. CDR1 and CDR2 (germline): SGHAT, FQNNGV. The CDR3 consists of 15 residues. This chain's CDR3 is CASSSFGGSQETQYF. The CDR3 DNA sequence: TGTGCCAGCAGCTCCTTTGGTGGGTCACAAGAGACCCAGTACTTC.

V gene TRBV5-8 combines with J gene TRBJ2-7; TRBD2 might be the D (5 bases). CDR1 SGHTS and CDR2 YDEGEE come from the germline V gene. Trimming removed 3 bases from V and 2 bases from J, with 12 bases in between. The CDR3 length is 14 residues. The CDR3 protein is CASSSRADTYEQYF. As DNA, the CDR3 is TGTGCCAGCAGCTCTCGAGCGGATACCTACGAGCAGTACTTC. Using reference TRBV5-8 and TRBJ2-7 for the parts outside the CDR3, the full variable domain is EAGVTQSPTHLIKTRGQQATLRCSPISGHTSVYWYQQALGLGLQFLLWYDEGEERNRGNFPPRFSGRQFPNYSSELNVNALELEDSALYLCASSSRADTYEQYFGPGTRLTVT.

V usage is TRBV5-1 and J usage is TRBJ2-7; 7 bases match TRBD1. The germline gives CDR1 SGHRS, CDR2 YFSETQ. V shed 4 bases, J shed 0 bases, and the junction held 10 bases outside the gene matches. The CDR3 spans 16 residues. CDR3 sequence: CASSERGQASSYEQYF. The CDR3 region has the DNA TGCGCCAGCAGCGAAAGAGGACAGGCTAGCTCCTACGAGCAGTACTTC. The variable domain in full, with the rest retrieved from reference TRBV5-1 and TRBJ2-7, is KAGVTQTPRYLIKTRGQQVTLSCSPISGHRSVSWYQQTPGQGLQFLFEYFSETQRNKGNFPGRFSGRQFSNSRSEMNVSTLELGDSALYLCASSERGQASSYEQYFGPGTRLTVT.

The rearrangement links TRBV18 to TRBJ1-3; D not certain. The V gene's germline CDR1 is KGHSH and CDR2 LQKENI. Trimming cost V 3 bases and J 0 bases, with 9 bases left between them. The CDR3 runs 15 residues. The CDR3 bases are TGTGCCAGCTCACCGATAGCGAACTCTGGAAACACCATATATTTT. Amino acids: CASSPIANSGNTIYF. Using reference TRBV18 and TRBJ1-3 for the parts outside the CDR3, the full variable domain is NAGVMQNPRHLVRRRGQEARLRCSPMKGHSHVYWYRQLPEEGLKFMVYLQKENIIDESGMPKERFSAEFPKEGPSILRIQQVVRGDSAAYFCASSPIANSGNTIYFGEGSWLTVV.

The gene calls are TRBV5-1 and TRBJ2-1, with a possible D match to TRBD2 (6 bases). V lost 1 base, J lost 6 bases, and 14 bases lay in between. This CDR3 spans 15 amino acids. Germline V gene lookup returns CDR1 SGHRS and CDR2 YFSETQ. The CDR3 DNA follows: TGCGCCAGCAGCTTGAAGTCCGGAGGGGCCAATGAGCAGTTCTTC. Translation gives CASSLKSGGANEQFF. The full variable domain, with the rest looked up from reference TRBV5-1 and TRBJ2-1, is KAGVTQTPRYLIKTRGQQVTLSCSPISGHRSVSWYQQTPGQGLQFLFEYFSETQRNKGNFPGRFSGRQFSNSRSEMNVSTLELGDSALYLCASSLKSGGANEQFFGPGTRLTVL.

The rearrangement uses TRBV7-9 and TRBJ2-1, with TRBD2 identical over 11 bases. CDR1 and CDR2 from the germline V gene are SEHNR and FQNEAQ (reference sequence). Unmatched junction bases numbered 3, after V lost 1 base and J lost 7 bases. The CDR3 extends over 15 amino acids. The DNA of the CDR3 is TGTGCCAGCAGCTTAGAGGGACTAGCGGCGAATGAGCAGTTCTTC. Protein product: CASSLEGLAANEQFF. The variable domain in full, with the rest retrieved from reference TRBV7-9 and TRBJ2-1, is DTGVSQNPRHKITKRGQNVTFRCDPISEHNRLYWYRQTLGQGPEFLTYFQNEAQLEKSRLLSDRFSAERPKGSFSTLEIQRTEQGDSAMYLCASSLEGLAANEQFFGPGTRLTVL.

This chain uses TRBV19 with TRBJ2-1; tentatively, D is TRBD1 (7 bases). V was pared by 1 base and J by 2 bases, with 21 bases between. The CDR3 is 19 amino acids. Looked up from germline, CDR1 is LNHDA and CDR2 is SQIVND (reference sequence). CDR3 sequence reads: CASSIGRARAGGTYNEQFF. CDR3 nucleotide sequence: TGTGCCAGTAGTATAGGGAGGGCCAGGGCAGGGGGGACCTACAATGAGCAGTTCTTC. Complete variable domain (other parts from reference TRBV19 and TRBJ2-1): DGGITQSPKYLFRKEGQNVTLSCEQNLNHDAMYWYRQDPGQGLRLIYYSQIVNDFQKGDIAEGYSVSREKKESFPLTVTSAQKNPTAFYLCASSIGRARAGGTYNEQFFGPGTRLTVL.

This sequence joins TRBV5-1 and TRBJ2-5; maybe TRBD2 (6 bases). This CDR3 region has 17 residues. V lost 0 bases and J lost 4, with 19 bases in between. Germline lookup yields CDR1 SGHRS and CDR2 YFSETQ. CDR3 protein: CASSLDFFGREGETQYF. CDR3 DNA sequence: TGCGCCAGCAGCTTGGACTTTTTCGGGAGAGAAGGAGAGACCCAGTACTTC.